A single sample gave rise to the 9 T cell receptor beta chains below, sequenced in a study of T cell responses to AZD1222 COVID-19 vaccine. The data were produced by immunoSEQ multiplex PCR, yet TCRdb's version contains in-frame clones alone and is incomplete. The sample carries 95,000 to 100,000 clones, about 86% recorded once. The sequencing here drew on peripheral blood, taken on day 0 of AZD1222 vaccination. The receptors shown here come from an adult in good health.

The chain uses TRBV7-2 and TRBJ1-1; D remains unclear. The V gene's germline CDR1 is SGHTA and CDR2 FQGNSA. V dropped 5 bases and J dropped 11 bases, with 15 bases sitting between them. The CDR3 is made up of 12 amino acids. The CDR3 nucleotides read TGTGCCAGCAGCCCTACAGCAGCTGGGGCTTTCTTT. It is translated as CASSPTAAGAFF. The full variable domain, its missing parts supplied by reference TRBV7-2 and TRBJ1-1, is GAGVSQSPSNKVTEKGKDVELRCDPISGHTALYWYRQSLGQGLEFLIYFQGNSAPDKSGLPSDRFSAERTGGSVSTLTIQRTQQEDSAVYLCASSPTAAGAFFGQGTRLTVV.

The rearrangement links TRBV6-5 to TRBJ2-5; possibly TRBD1 or TRBD2 for D (5 bases each). CDR3 length equals 13 residues. Per the germline V gene, CDR1 is MNHEY and CDR2 is SVGAGI. Trimming pared 8 bases from V and 5 bases from J, leaving 15 bases between. CDR3 sequence reads: CASGTILWETQYF. DNA for the CDR3: TGTGCCAGCGGGACCATCCTTTGGGAGACCCAGTACTTC.

The V gene is TRBV18, the J gene TRBJ2-5; TRBD2 matches at 8 bases. The V segment lost 2 bases and the J segment 6 bases; nucleotides outside the gene matches: 14. From germline, CDR1 is KGHSH and CDR2 LQKENI. CDR3 length: 17 amino acids. The CDR3 region is CASSPSSGSGSGKTQYF. The CDR3 region has the DNA TGTGCCAGCTCACCAAGCAGCGGGAGTGGAAGTGGTAAGACCCAGTACTTC.

The V and J genes are TRBV30 and TRBJ2-3; perhaps D is TRBD1 or TRBD2 (5 bases each). V dropped 4 bases and J dropped 7 bases, with 12 bases sitting between them. The CDR3 has 12 amino acids. Germline lookup yields CDR1 GTSNPN and CDR2 SVGIG (reference sequence). The CDR3 DNA sequence: TGTGCCTGGACGAGAGGGGCTAATACGCAGTATTTT. Its translation: CAWTRGANTQYF.

The genes are TRBV27 and TRBJ1-2; 9 bases line up with TRBD1. The CDR3 runs to 16 residues. From germline, CDR1 is MNHEY and CDR2 SMNVEV (reference sequence). Trimming took 0 bases from V and 4 from J; bases not matched to a gene: 6. The CDR3: CASSLSTDRGFYGYTF. In nucleotides, the CDR3 is TGTGCCAGCAGTTTATCGACGGACAGGGGATTCTATGGCTACACCTTC.

The chain couples TRBV21-1 to TRBJ2-2; the tabulated D call, TRBD2, remains unverified against the DNA. TRBV21-1 is a pseudogene. This CDR3 has 18 amino acids. The CDR3 loop reads CASSPSGGDSEGTGELFF. The CDR3 DNA reads TGTGCCAGCAGCCCCTCGGGGGGGGACTCAGAAGGAACCGGGGAGCTGTTTTTT.

V gene TRBV19 combines with J gene TRBJ2-1; 8 nucleotides match TRBD2. This CDR3 has 19 amino acids. Trimming removed 4 bases from V and 0 bases from J; junction bases left unmatched: 14. Looked up from germline, CDR1 is LNHDA and CDR2 is SQIVND (reference sequence). The CDR3 nucleotides read TGTGCCAGTAGTAAGGACGGGGTACTAGCGGCGAGCTCCTACAATGAGCAGTTCTTC. It translates to CASSKDGVLAASSYNEQFF.

This clone was recorded a few times. V gene TRBV7-6 combines with J gene TRBJ2-1; D possibly corresponds to TRBD2 (7 bases). CDR3 length: 16 residues. V lost 4 bases to trimming and J lost 5 bases, with 18 bases between them. The germline gives CDR1 SGHVS, CDR2 FNYEAQ. The CDR3 nucleotides read TGTGCCAGCAGCTCGTACAGGGAGGCGGGGGACAATGAGCAGTTCTTC. Amino acid sequence: CASSSYREAGDNEQFF.

The chain carries TRBV25-1 and TRBJ1-2, with no clear D. CDR3 length: 12 residues. The V and J ends lost 6 bases and 5 bases respectively, with 10 bases between them. Germline V gene sequence: CDR1 MGHDK, CDR2 SYGVNS. CDR3 protein: CASSATAYGYTF. CDR3 DNA sequence: TGTGCCAGCAGCGCCACCGCATATGGCTACACCTTC.